A single sample gave rise to the 30 T cell receptor beta chains below, sequenced in a study of CD8+ T cells in alopecia areata. RNA was extracted and reverse transcribed into cDNA as the sequencing template. Assay used: immunoSEQ multiplex PCR; TCRdb lists only in-frame clones, some missing. The table has 150,000 to 180,000 clones, about 51% seen once. Sequencing used CD8+ T cells sorted from blood, obtained at week 0. The receptors here all came from a human donor with alopecia areata.

This clone occurred a few times. This chain joins TRBV11-2 and TRBJ2-2; unclear D gene. V dropped 1 base and J dropped 4 bases, with 7 bases sitting between them. The germline gives CDR1 SGHAT, CDR2 FQNNGV. There are 14 residues in the CDR3. The CDR3 nucleotides read TGTGCCAGCAGCTTAGCAGAGATCACCGGGGAGCTGTTTTTT. Translation: CASSLAEITGELFF.

V usage is TRBV5-1 and J usage is TRBJ2-1; 10 nucleotides align to TRBD1. Germline-derived CDR1 and CDR2 are SGHRS and YFSETQ. After removal of 7 bases from V and 7 bases from J, the junction contained 11 bases not matched to a gene. This CDR3 has 15 residues. As DNA, the CDR3 is TGCGCCAGCCGGAGGGACAGGGGACAAGGGAATGAGCAGTTCTTC. Its translation: CASRRDRGQGNEQFF.

This clone has just a few counts. This sequence joins TRBV4-1 and TRBJ2-7, with 8 bases fitting TRBD1. CDR1 is MGHRA, CDR2 YSYEKL, per germline. The CDR3 sequence is 15 residues long. With V trimmed by 4 bases and J by 3 bases, 8 bases remained unmatched. CDR3 loop: CASSLVSGGFYEQYF. CDR3 bases: TGCGCCAGCAGCCTGGTCTCAGGGGGCTTCTACGAGCAGTACTTC.

The chain carries TRBV5-1 and TRBJ2-7, with 12 bases lining up with TRBD2. CDR1 is SGHRS and CDR2 is YFSETQ in the germline V gene. The V gene end was trimmed by 4 bases and the J gene end by 4 bases; junction bases not matched to a gene: 9. This CDR3 is 16 amino acids long. Written as DNA, the CDR3 is TGCGCCAGCAGCCCGAGCCGGACTAGCGGGGCTTACGAGCAGTACTTC. This codes for CASSPSRTSGAYEQYF.

The chain links TRBV5-5 to TRBJ2-7; D is perhaps TRBD1 or TRBD2 (5 bases each). The V and J ends lost 2 bases and 7 bases respectively, with 13 bases between them. This CDR3 contains 13 residues. Per the germline V gene, CDR1 is SGHKS and CDR2 is YYEKEE (reference sequence). CDR3 DNA: TGTGCCAGCAGCTTATCGAATGGGGGTGAGCAGTACTTC. Its translation: CASSLSNGGEQYF. The whole variable domain, remainder taken from reference TRBV5-5 and TRBJ2-7, is DAGVTQSPTHLIKTRGQQVTLRCSPISGHKSVSWYQQVLGQGPQFIFQYYEKEERGRGNFPDRFSARQFPNYSSELNVNALLLGDSALYLCASSLSNGGEQYFGPGTRLTVT.

The chain recombines TRBV30 with TRBJ2-2; D is unresolved. This CDR3 is built from 12 residues. CDR1 and CDR2 (germline): GTSNPN, SVGIG (reference sequence). V was cut by 8 bases and J by 4 bases, with 11 bases left in between. CDR3 bases: TGTGCCGGAAGGGTACGCACCGGGGAGCTGTTTTTT. It specifies CAGRVRTGELFF.

The gene calls are TRBV13 and TRBJ1-1, with 7 bases fitting TRBD1. Germline V gives CDR1 PRHDT, CDR2 FYEKMQ (reference sequence). The CDR3 has 15 residues. With 4 bases clipped from V and 0 bases from J, the junction kept 5 bases outside the gene matches. CDR3: CASSSSTGVNTEAFF. As DNA, the CDR3 is TGTGCCAGCAGCTCCAGTACAGGGGTGAACACTGAAGCTTTCTTT.

This clone was counted between two and nine times. The chain combines TRBV13 with TRBJ2-3, with a weak D call TRBD2 (6 bases). The CDR3 sequence is 14 residues long. From germline, CDR1 is PRHDT and CDR2 FYEKMQ (reference sequence). V gave up 11 bases and J gave up 7 bases, with 22 bases separating them. CDR3 region: CASKEGRGANTQYF. Here the CDR3 DNA reads TGTGCCTCCAAGGAGGGGCGCGGCGCGAATACGCAGTATTTT.

This clone was detected once. The V and J genes are TRBV15 and TRBJ1-2; possible D gene TRBD1, 5 bases. The CDR3 covers 14 residues. With 0 bases removed from V and 4 bases from J, the gap between germline ends came to 9 bases. CDR1 and CDR2 (germline): LNHNV, YYDKDF (reference sequence). CDR3 DNA sequence: TGTGCCACCAGCAGAGAAGCGGGGCCCTATGGCTACACCTTC. Translated, it gives CATSREAGPYGYTF.

The V call is TRBV28, the J call TRBJ1-5; no clear D gene. Deletions cut 2 bases from V and 7 bases from J, with 12 bases between. The CDR3 is made up of 14 amino acids. CDR1 and CDR2 (germline): MDHEN, SYDVKM. CDR3 region: CASSLTGRKQPQHF. For the CDR3, the DNA is TGTGCCAGCAGTTTAACGGGGAGGAAACAGCCCCAGCATTTT.

This chain connects TRBV7-9 to TRBJ2-7; D remains unclear. The CDR3 has 12 amino acids. Trimming removed 4 bases at V and 1 base at J, with 5 bases between. The germline gives CDR1 SEHNR, CDR2 FQNEAQ (reference sequence). The CDR3 DNA is TGTGCCAGCAGCTCCATATCCTACGAGCAGTACTTC. Protein: CASSSISYEQYF.

This sequence joins TRBV7-2 and TRBJ1-5; D gene uncertain. Trimming stripped 0 bases from V and 7 bases from J, with 10 bases between. CDR1 and CDR2 from the germline V gene are SGHTA and FQGNSA. The CDR3 runs 14 residues. The CDR3 protein is CASSLAGFGQPQHF. The CDR3 DNA sequence: TGTGCCAGCAGCTTAGCAGGGTTTGGGCAGCCCCAGCATTTT.

This chain connects TRBV29-1 to TRBJ1-4; D is unresolved. Germline loops: CDR1 SQVTM, CDR2 ANQGSEA. The CDR3 covers 14 residues. V lost 5 bases and J 0 bases, leaving 10 bases between the germline ends. The DNA for the CDR3 is TGCAGCGTTCACAGACTTGCAACTAATGAAAAACTGTTTTTT. Its translation: CSVHRLATNEKLFF.

The chain carries TRBV10-3 and TRBJ2-7, with 7 bases aligning to TRBD1. V shed 7 bases, J shed 3 bases, and the junction held 6 bases outside the gene matches. The germline V gene encodes CDR1 ENHRY and CDR2 SYGVKD. There are 13 residues in the CDR3. The DNA of the CDR3 is TGTGCCATCACCGAACAGGGGAACTACGAGCAGTACTTC. Its protein is CAITEQGNYEQYF.

This rearrangement joins TRBV7-6 to TRBJ2-1, with 11 positions matching TRBD2. Germline CDR1 SGHVS, CDR2 FNYEAQ. The trim removed 3 bases at V and 4 bases at J, leaving 2 bases unmatched. This CDR3 region has 15 residues. The CDR3 sequence: CASSLRTSGYNEQFF. The CDR3, as DNA: TGTGCCAGCAGCTTGAGGACTAGCGGGTACAATGAGCAGTTCTTC. The variable domain in full, with the rest retrieved from reference TRBV7-6 and TRBJ2-1, is GAGVSQSPRYKVTKRGQDVALRCDPISGHVSLYWYRQALGQGPEFLTYFNYEAQQDKSGLPNDRFSAERPEGSISTLTIQRTEQRDSAMYRCASSLRTSGYNEQFFGPGTRLTVL.

The chain couples TRBV9 to TRBJ2-3, with 10 bases matching TRBD2. CDR3 size: 19 residues. Germline V gene sequence: CDR1 SGDLS, CDR2 YYNGEE. After removal of 3 bases from V and 1 base from J, the junction contained 14 bases not matched to a gene. CDR3 loop: CASSATSGTSGWGTDTQYF. The CDR3 DNA follows: TGTGCCAGCAGCGCAACTAGCGGGACTTCCGGGTGGGGCACAGATACGCAGTATTTT.

This clone was counted a few times. The J gene is TRBJ2-7, the V gene TRBV29-1; the D call may be TRBD1 or TRBD2 (5 bases each). V was clipped by 6 bases and J by 2 bases, with 14 bases between them. CDR3 size: 13 residues. Germline CDR1 reads SQVTM; CDR2 reads ANQGSEA. The CDR3 DNA is TGCAGCGTCGGGACCGGAACCACCTACGAGCAGTACTTC. It codes for CSVGTGTTYEQYF.

The V gene is TRBV12-5, the J gene TRBJ2-5; D gene unclear. The CDR3 is made up of 13 amino acids. The germline V gene encodes CDR1 LGHNT and CDR2 FRNRAP. V lost 7 bases and J lost 2, with 11 bases in between. In nucleotides, the CDR3 is TGTGCTAGTGCCCTGTACCTTCAAGAGACCCAGTACTTC. Its translation: CASALYLQETQYF.

This clone was seen a few times. V and J are TRBV14 and TRBJ1-5; no reliable D call. The V gene lost 1 base and the J gene lost 7 bases, with 5 bases spanning the gap. Germline CDR1 and CDR2: SGHDN and FVKESK. The length of the CDR3 is 12 residues. This chain's CDR3 is CASSQGTQPQHF. The CDR3 coding sequence is TGTGCCAGCAGCCAAGGCACCCAGCCCCAGCATTTT.

This clone has a handful of counts. This chain links TRBV4-3 with TRBJ2-1; D gene uncertain. The CDR3 consists of 15 residues. Trimming took off 3 bases at V and 5 bases at J, with 14 bases between the two ends. Germline CDR1 and CDR2: LGHNA and YSLEER. The CDR3 loop is CASSQFFGSNNEQFF. CDR3 nucleotides: TGCGCCAGCAGCCAGTTTTTCGGATCGAACAATGAGCAGTTCTTC.

J is TRBJ1-1 and V is TRBV20-1; D gene uncertain. CDR1 DFQATT and CDR2 SNEGSKA come from the germline V gene (reference sequence). CDR3 length: 11 residues. V shed 6 bases and J shed 6 bases, with 11 bases lying between them. The CDR3 sequence: CSAKFGAEAFF. CDR3 nucleotide sequence: TGCAGTGCGAAGTTCGGGGCTGAAGCTTTCTTT.

There are a few counts of this clone. The V call is TRBV11-2, the J call TRBJ2-6; D unclear. The germline gives CDR1 SGHAT, CDR2 FQNNGV. V lost 0 bases to trimming and J lost 0 bases, with 3 bases between them. This CDR3 is built from 15 residues. The CDR3, as DNA: TGTGCCAGCAGCTTAGAAAGCTCTGGGGCCAACGTCCTGACTTTC. This encodes CASSLESSGANVLTF.

The rearrangement uses TRBV28 and TRBJ2-6; weak D call: TRBD2 (5 bases). This CDR3 has 14 amino acids. V was clipped by 5 bases and J by 5 bases, with 10 bases between them. Germline values: CDR1 MDHEN, CDR2 SYDVKM. CDR3 nucleotides: TGTGCCAGCAGTCTACCGGGATGGGCCAACGTCCTGACTTTC. Amino acid sequence: CASSLPGWANVLTF.

The chain recombines TRBV15 with TRBJ1-2; TRBD1 matches 8 bases. V lost 4 bases and J lost 4; bases outside the gene matches: 8. Germline CDR1 and CDR2: LNHNV and YYDKDF (reference sequence). The CDR3 has 15 amino acids. The CDR3: CATSNPTGVGYGYTF. The CDR3 DNA reads as TGTGCCACCAGCAACCCGACAGGGGTAGGCTATGGCTACACCTTC. Variable domain in full (rest from reference TRBV15 and TRBJ1-2): DAMVIQNPRYQVTQFGKPVTLSCSQTLNHNVMYWYQQKSSQAPKLLFHYYDKDFNNEADTPDNFQSRRPNTSFCFLDIRSPGLGDTAMYLCATSNPTGVGYGYTFGSGTRLTVV.

This clone was counted only a few times. The V gene is TRBV7-9, the J gene TRBJ2-1; unclear D gene. The CDR3 consists of 11 residues. V was cut by 2 bases and J by 10 bases, with 6 bases left in between. CDR1 and CDR2 (germline): SEHNR, FQNEAQ (reference sequence). Here the CDR3 DNA reads TGTGCCAGCAGCTTACCCGAAGAGCAGTTCTTC. This encodes CASSLPEEQFF.

The gene calls are TRBV29-1 and TRBJ2-7; 11 bases align to TRBD2. In germline, CDR1 is SQVTM, CDR2 ANQGSEA. Germline trimming cut 7 bases from V and 0 bases from J; bases unmatched to any gene: 5. This CDR3 region has 14 residues. The CDR3 protein is CSAETSGGSYEQYF. Written as DNA, the CDR3 is TGCAGCGCCGAAACTAGCGGGGGCTCCTACGAGCAGTACTTC.

The chain joins TRBV30 to TRBJ1-4, with unresolved D. The germline V gene has CDR1 GTSNPN and CDR2 SVGIG (reference sequence). The V end lost 0 bases, the J end lost 8 bases, and 4 bases lay between the germline ends. The length of the CDR3 is 11 residues. The DNA for the CDR3 is TGTGCCTGGAGTGTTCGGGAAAAACTGTTTTTT. Protein product: CAWSVREKLFF.

This chain links TRBV4-3 with TRBJ1-2; D unclear. The V end lost 4 bases, the J end lost 4 bases, and 13 bases lay between the germline ends. Germline V gene data show CDR1 as LGHNA and CDR2 as YSLEER. CDR3 length equals 14 residues. The CDR3 is CASSPDLGSYGYTF. CDR3 in DNA: TGCGCCAGCAGCCCTGACCTGGGGTCCTATGGCTACACCTTC.

V usage is TRBV10-3 and J usage is TRBJ2-5; no clear D. Trimming removed 2 bases at V and 2 bases at J, with 6 bases between. From germline, CDR1 is ENHRY and CDR2 SYGVKD. The CDR3 covers 13 residues. The CDR3 region has the DNA TGTGCCATCAGTGAGATATCACAAGAGACCCAGTACTTC. It translates to CAISEISQETQYF.

The chain employs TRBV7-9 and TRBJ2-1; D unclear. V was shortened by 5 bases and J by 7 bases, with 3 bases between the two germline ends. CDR1 is SEHNR, CDR2 FQNEAQ, per germline (reference sequence). The CDR3 has 10 residues. This CDR3 is CASSGNEQFF. The CDR3 nucleotides read TGTGCCAGCAGCGGAAATGAGCAGTTCTTC.